The clone carrying this T cell receptor (beta chain) appeared a single time. Its antigen remains unknown. This entry is derived from a study of vaccination effects on CD4 cells after COVID-19. Broader study findings: Few convalescent patients and no early post-infection timepoints were included in the study. Marked clonal contraction was seen in infection- and vaccine-induced clones late after vaccination.

Sequencing was preceded by expansion of antigen-specific CD4+ T cells with viral peptide pools in the ViraFEST assay. When more than 9 days of culture had elapsed, CD4+ T cells were isolated. Among the vaccine recipients, none had a prior SARS-CoV-2 infection, and nucleocapsid antibodies were negative. On day 3 and again on day 7, half the medium was replaced with IL-2 medium. Clones were read by immunoSEQ multiplex PCR, and TCRdb kept only the in-frame ones, dropping some. The sample shows about 20,000 clones, about 65% of them seen only once. Germline V gene lookup returns CDR1 LGHDT and CDR2 YNNKEL (reference sequence). This CDR3 has 13 amino acids. V gave up 3 bases and J gave up 7 bases; unmatched junction bases: 4.

This sequence originates from a human donor who received a COVID-19 vaccine. This chain uses TRBV3-1 (or the pseudogene TRBV3-2) with TRBJ1-1; 8 positions match TRBD1. This material consisted of CD4+ T cells from PBMCs cultured with HCoV-NL63 spike peptides, taken before COVID-19 vaccination. CDR3 bases: TGTGCCAGCAGCCAGAGCAGGGGGCGTGAAGCTTTCTTT. This codes for CASSQSRGREAFF.